This TCR beta chain was observed in a study of radiation and T cells in renal cell carcinoma. Worth noting for this clone: Its antigen is not identified.

Produced via immunoSEQ multiplex PCR; TCRdb's table is partial and in-frame only. The sample consists of about 8,900 clones, roughly 60% of them appearing once. Study-level results: Dominant CDR3 motifs were more common in irradiated tumors than controls.

Treatment denoted: treatment-naive control, cytoreductive nephrectomy. The sequence came from a man between 60 and 70 years old with renal cell carcinoma. Specimen: tumor tissue, collected from a patient whose treatment was nephrectomy without radiotherapy.

CDR3 amino acids: CASSLPHRGNYGYTF. The DNA for the CDR3 is TGTGCCAGCAGCTTACCCCACAGGGGTAACTATGGCTACACCTTC. The chain couples TRBV7-2 to TRBJ1-2, with TRBD1 matching over 7 bases. The CDR3 has 15 amino acids. CDR1 and CDR2 (germline): SGHTA, FQGNSA. V dropped 2 bases and J dropped 1; count of bases not matched to a gene: 4.